The sequence of this T cell receptor beta chain was determined in a study of blood T cells in healthy people across ages. The CDR3 is made up of 12 amino acids. V was pared by 5 bases and J by 6 bases, with 2 bases of the junction left unmatched. CDR1 is SQVTM, CDR2 ANQGSEA, per germline. A sample-barcoded 5' primer and a J-beta primer mix were used in a second PCR of roughly 7 to 11 cycles. Each CDR3 protein is one row after TCRdb ran MiXCR on the 5' RACE reads. In the table there are approximately 690,000 distinct CDR3 sequences, 40% to 45% of which are singletons. This clonotype was seen ten or more times.

Sequencing was done on a sample of blood. The receptor comes from an elderly man in good health. This rearrangement joins TRBV29-1 to TRBJ1-2; 11 nucleotides line up with TRBD1. The CDR3 reads CSVRDRGDGYTF. CDR3 nucleotide sequence: TGCAGCGTTCGGGACAGGGGGGATGGCTACACCTTC. The whole variable domain, filled in from reference TRBV29-1 and TRBJ1-2, reads SAVISQKPSRDICQRGTSLTIQCQVDSQVTMMFWYRQQPGQSLTLIATANQGSEATYESGFVIDKFPISRPNLTFSTLTVSNMSPEDSSIYLCSVRDRGDGYTFGSGTRLTVV.